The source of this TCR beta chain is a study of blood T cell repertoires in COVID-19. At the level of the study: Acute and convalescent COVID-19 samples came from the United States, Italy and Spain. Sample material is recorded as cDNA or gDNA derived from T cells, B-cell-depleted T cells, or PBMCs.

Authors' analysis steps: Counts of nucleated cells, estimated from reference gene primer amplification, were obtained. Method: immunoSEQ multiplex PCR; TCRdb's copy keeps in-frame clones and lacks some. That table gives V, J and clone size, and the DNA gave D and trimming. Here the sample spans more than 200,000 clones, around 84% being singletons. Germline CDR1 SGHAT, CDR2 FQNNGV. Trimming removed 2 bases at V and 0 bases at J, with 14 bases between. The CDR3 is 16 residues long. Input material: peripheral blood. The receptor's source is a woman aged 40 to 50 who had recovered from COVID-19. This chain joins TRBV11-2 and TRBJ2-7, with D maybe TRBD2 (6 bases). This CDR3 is CASSLSLGLSSYEQYF. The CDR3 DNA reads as TGTGCCAGCAGCTTATCTCTGGGACTGAGCTCCTACGAGCAGTACTTC.